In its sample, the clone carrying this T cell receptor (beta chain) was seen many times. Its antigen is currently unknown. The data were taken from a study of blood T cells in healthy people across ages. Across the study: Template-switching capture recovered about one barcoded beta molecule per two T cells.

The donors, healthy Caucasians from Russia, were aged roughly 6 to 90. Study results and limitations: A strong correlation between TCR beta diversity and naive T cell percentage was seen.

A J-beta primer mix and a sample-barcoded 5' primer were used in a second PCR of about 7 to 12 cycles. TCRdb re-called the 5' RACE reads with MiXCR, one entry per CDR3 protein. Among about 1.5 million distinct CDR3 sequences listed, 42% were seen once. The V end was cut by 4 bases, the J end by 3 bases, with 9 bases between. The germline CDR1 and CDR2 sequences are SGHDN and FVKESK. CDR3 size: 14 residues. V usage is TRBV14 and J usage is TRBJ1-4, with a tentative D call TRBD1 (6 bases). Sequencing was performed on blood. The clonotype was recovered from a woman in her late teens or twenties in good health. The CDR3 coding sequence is TGTGCCAGCAGCCCACAGGGCCCTAATGAAAAACTGTTTTTT. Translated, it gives CASSPQGPNEKLFF. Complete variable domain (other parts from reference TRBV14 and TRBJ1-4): EAGVTQFPSHSVIEKGQTVTLRCDPISGHDNLYWYRRVMGKEIKFLLHFVKESKQDESGMPNNRFLAERTGGTYSTLKVQPAELEDSGVYFCASSPQGPNEKLFFGSGTQLSVL.